Below are 27 T cell receptor beta chains sequenced from a single sample in a study of blood T cell repertoires in COVID-19. Sequencing used immunoSEQ multiplex PCR; TCRdb keeps in-frame clones, though not all of them. The sample shows hundreds of thousands of clones, approximately 87% of them seen only once. The material sequenced was peripheral blood. Receptors were obtained from a woman in her fifties or sixties with COVID-19, enrolled during active disease.

The CDR3 region is CATSLPRDSYYGYTF. Written as DNA, the CDR3 is TGTGCCACCAGCCTTCCTAGGGACAGTTACTATGGCTACACCTTC. The chain is built from TRBV15 and TRBJ1-2, with 7 bases identical to TRBD1. V gave up 5 bases and J gave up 3 bases; unmatched junction bases: 9. The CDR3 covers 15 residues. Germline V CDR1 and CDR2: LNHNV, YYDKDF (reference sequence).

The V and J genes are TRBV29-1 and TRBJ2-2, with a possible D match to TRBD1 (6 bases). This CDR3 comprises 13 residues. Per germline, CDR1 SQVTM and CDR2 ANQGSEA. V dropped 8 bases and J dropped 4 bases, with 14 bases sitting between them. As DNA, the CDR3 is TGCAGCTGTTCGTGGGACACCACCGGGGAGCTGTTTTTT. Residues: CSCSWDTTGELFF.

The chain joins TRBV18 to TRBJ1-2; 7 bases are a match to TRBD1. This CDR3 has 16 residues. In germline, CDR1 is KGHSH, CDR2 LQKENI. The J segment lost 0 bases and the V segment lost 2 bases, leaving 6 bases of the junction unmatched. CDR3 DNA sequence: TGTGCCAGCTCACCAGGAAACAGGGGAGCTAACTATGGCTACACCTTC. Its protein is CASSPGNRGANYGYTF.

The chain combines TRBV16 with TRBJ2-1; 7 bases map to TRBD2. This CDR3 has 16 residues. Losses at the gene ends were 7 bases for V and 3 bases for J; bases not matched to a gene: 12. Germline V lookup: CDR1 KGHSY, CDR2 FQNENV. The DNA of the CDR3 is TGTGCCAGCAACATAAATCCCGCTAGCGGCTACAATGAGCAGTTCTTC. Residues: CASNINPASGYNEQFF.

V is TRBV7-2 and J is TRBJ2-7, with 11 positions matching TRBD1. Germline assignment: CDR1 SGHTA and CDR2 FQGNSA. J lost 4 bases, V lost 1 base, and 6 bases had no gene match. The CDR3 contains 16 residues. The CDR3 loop reads CASSLGGQGARYEQYF. In DNA, the CDR3 is TGTGCCAGCAGCTTAGGAGGACAGGGGGCGCGGTACGAGCAGTACTTC. Drawing the rest from reference TRBV7-2 and TRBJ2-7, the complete variable domain is GAGVSQSPSNKVTEKGKDVELRCDPISGHTALYWYRQSLGQGLEFLIYFQGNSAPDKSGLPSDRFSAERTGGSVSTLTIQRTQQEDSAVYLCASSLGGQGARYEQYFGPGTRLTVT.

The rearrangement links TRBV10-3 to TRBJ2-1, with 10 nucleotides matching TRBD1. Germline V gene lookup returns CDR1 ENHRY and CDR2 SYGVKD. CDR3 length equals 14 residues. With V trimmed by 4 bases and J by 8 bases, 5 bases remained unmatched. The CDR3 sequence: CAISGTGGNYEQFF. CDR3 nucleotide sequence: TGTGCCATCAGTGGGACAGGGGGAAACTATGAGCAGTTCTTC.

The V gene is TRBV9, the J gene TRBJ2-3; weak D call: TRBD1 (6 bases). Deletions cut 3 bases from V and 0 bases from J, with 14 bases between. From germline, CDR1 is SGDLS and CDR2 YYNGEE. The CDR3 covers 16 residues. The CDR3 here is CASSGQMTGSTDTQYF. CDR3 in DNA: TGTGCCAGCAGCGGTCAAATGACAGGAAGCACAGATACGCAGTATTTT.

J is TRBJ1-1 and V is TRBV5-1; D is unresolved. Deletions cut 1 base from V and 5 bases from J, with 12 bases between. The CDR3 sequence is 14 residues long. Germline lookup yields CDR1 SGHRS and CDR2 YFSETQ. CDR3 coding DNA: TGCGCCAGCAGCTTGCGTCAGGAACAGACTGAAGCTTTCTTT. Translation gives CASSLRQEQTEAFF.

The chain has TRBV11-3 and TRBJ2-7; D may be TRBD1 (6 bases). V lost 5 bases to trimming and J lost 9 bases, with 14 bases between them. Germline CDR1 reads SGHNT; CDR2 reads YENEEA. This CDR3 spans 12 amino acids. The chain's CDR3 is CASSPGQQWQYF. For the CDR3, the DNA is TGTGCCAGCAGCCCTGGACAGCAATGGCAGTACTTC.

The chain combines TRBV25-1 with TRBJ1-2, with 7 nucleotides matching TRBD1. This CDR3 spans 15 amino acids. V trimming: 4 bases; J trimming: 4 bases; junction bases outside the gene matches: 9. Germline V gene data show CDR1 as MGHDK and CDR2 as SYGVNS. CDR3 nucleotides: TGTGCCAGCAGTGGACCCGGGACAGCTTCCTATGGCTACACCTTC. It is translated as CASSGPGTASYGYTF.

This chain links TRBV19 with TRBJ2-3, with TRBD2 matching 9 bases. The germline gives CDR1 LNHDA, CDR2 SQIVND (reference sequence). This CDR3 is built from 15 residues. The J segment lost 2 bases and the V segment lost 6 bases, leaving 6 bases of the junction unmatched. The CDR3, as DNA: TGTGCCAGTAGAGAGCGGGAGGCCGTCACAGATACGCAGTATTTT. Translated: CASREREAVTDTQYF.

This clone has just one count. This chain uses TRBV30 with TRBJ2-7; 10 bases agree with TRBD1. This CDR3 is 13 amino acids long. J was trimmed by 5 bases and V by 4 bases; bases with no gene match: 5. Per the germline V gene, CDR1 is GTSNPN and CDR2 is SVGIG (reference sequence). CDR3 in amino acids: CAWMGQGLNEQYF. The CDR3 DNA follows: TGTGCCTGGATGGGACAGGGGCTCAACGAGCAGTACTTC.

The chain links TRBV5-1 to TRBJ2-5; D is undetermined. The V gene lost 2 bases and the J gene lost 1 base, with 6 bases spanning the gap. Germline CDR1 reads SGHRS; CDR2 reads YFSETQ. The CDR3 spans 13 residues. CDR3 protein: CASSFQSQETQYF. The CDR3 nucleotides are TGCGCCAGCAGCTTCCAATCCCAAGAGACCCAGTACTTC.

The chain is built from TRBV28 and TRBJ1-5; 7 bases match TRBD1. Germline values: CDR1 MDHEN, CDR2 SYDVKM. The CDR3 covers 15 residues. V trimming: 5 bases; J trimming: 2 bases; junction bases outside the gene matches: 6. CDR3 loop: CASSLLGQGNQPQHF. The CDR3, as DNA: TGTGCCAGCAGTCTACTAGGACAGGGCAATCAGCCCCAGCATTTT.

This chain uses TRBV6-5 with TRBJ2-7, with 9 bases fitting TRBD1. The germline CDR1 and CDR2 sequences are MNHEY and SVGAGI. CDR3 length: 15 amino acids. The V and J ends lost 2 bases and 3 bases, in that order; junction bases with no gene match: 5. For the CDR3, the DNA is TGTGCCAGCAGTTACATGAGACAGGGGGGCTACGAGCAGTACTTC. This encodes CASSYMRQGGYEQYF.

The chain links TRBV7-9 to TRBJ2-1; 9 positions match TRBD1. Germline CDR1 and CDR2: SEHNR and FQNEAQ (reference sequence). The length of the CDR3 is 15 residues. Trimming removed 5 bases from V and 7 bases from J; junction bases left unmatched: 9. CDR3 sequence (DNA): TGTGCCAGCAGCCAAAGGGGGGACAGGGTGAATGAGCAGTTCTTC. This gives the protein CASSQRGDRVNEQFF.

In DNA form, the CDR3 reads TGTGCCAGCAGCTTGGCCGGGACAGGAACTTATGACAATGAGCAGTTCTTC. Its protein is CASSLAGTGTYDNEQFF. This chain connects TRBV5-4 to TRBJ2-1; TRBD1 matches at 8 bases. The CDR3 is 17 amino acids. The trim removed 0 bases at V and 5 bases at J, leaving 10 bases unmatched. CDR1 SGHNT and CDR2 YYREEE come from the germline V gene (reference sequence).

The V gene is TRBV3-1 (or the pseudogene TRBV3-2), the J gene TRBJ2-7, with D possibly matching TRBD2 (5 bases). The CDR3 has 14 residues. With 5 bases removed from V and 4 bases from J, the gap between germline ends came to 15 bases. The V gene's germline CDR1 is LGHDT and CDR2 YNNKEL (reference sequence). CDR3: CASSSFGWEYEQYF. The CDR3 nucleotides read TGTGCCAGCAGCTCCTTTGGCTGGGAGTACGAGCAGTACTTC.

The genes are TRBV18 and TRBJ2-7; 7 bases match TRBD2. V was clipped by 3 bases and J by 5 bases; unmatched bases: 7. Germline values: CDR1 KGHSH, CDR2 LQKENI. This CDR3 contains 14 residues. The CDR3 region is CASSPPGRGDEQYF. CDR3 bases: TGTGCCAGCTCACCCCCGGGACGGGGGGACGAGCAGTACTTC.

This clone occurred once. The chain has TRBV19 and TRBJ2-1, with 11 bases identical to TRBD2. This CDR3 contains 13 residues. Germline CDR1 is LNHDA and CDR2 is SQIVND (reference sequence). The V segment lost 9 bases and the J segment 8 bases; nucleotides outside the gene matches: 6. The CDR3, as DNA: TGTGCCAGCACTAGCGGGAGTATCTATGAGCAGTTCTTC. Translating gives CASTSGSIYEQFF.

To note about this clone: The same CDR3 also results from other DNA sequences found in this sample. The chain recombines TRBV5-6 with TRBJ1-5, with D unclear. The germline CDR1 and CDR2 sequences are SGHDT and YYEEEE. The CDR3 is 12 residues long. Trimming pared 0 bases from V and 7 bases from J, leaving 5 bases between. The CDR3 coding sequence is TGTGCCAGCAGCTTGGCCGGGCAGCCCCAGCATTTT. It is translated as CASSLAGQPQHF.

This clone was seen once. V usage is TRBV2 and J usage is TRBJ2-7; TRBD1 matches 8 bases. Germline-derived CDR1 and CDR2 are SNHLY and FYNNEI. Trimming cost V 8 bases and J 2 bases; bases outside gene matches: 5. CDR3 length: 13 residues. CDR3: CASEDRETYEQYF. CDR3 DNA sequence: TGTGCCAGCGAGGACAGGGAAACCTACGAGCAGTACTTC.

This clone appeared a single time. The rearrangement links TRBV2 to TRBJ2-5, with D maybe TRBD1 (6 bases). The germline gives CDR1 SNHLY, CDR2 FYNNEI. This CDR3 has 13 residues. With 5 bases removed from V and 2 bases from J, the gap between germline ends came to 9 bases. CDR3 coding DNA: TGTGCCAGCAGTTCGGGACAACAAGAGACCCAGTACTTC. This translates into CASSSGQQETQYF.

Comment on this clone: Different DNA sequences within this sample yield the same CDR3. The chain is built from TRBV18 and TRBJ1-2; 10 bases agree with TRBD1. This CDR3 has 14 residues. V lost 5 bases and J lost 2; bases outside the gene matches: 2. Germline values: CDR1 KGHSH, CDR2 LQKENI. CDR3: CASSSGQGNYGYTF. The CDR3 DNA reads as TGTGCCAGCTCATCGGGACAGGGGAACTATGGCTACACCTTC.

V usage is TRBV7-9 and J usage is TRBJ1-1; D gene uncertain. Germline V gene sequence: CDR1 SEHNR, CDR2 FQNEAQ (reference sequence). V was pared by 2 bases and J by 5 bases, with 12 bases between. CDR3 length: 14 residues. Here the CDR3 DNA reads TGTGCCAGCAGCTTACCTAGTTCCGAAACTGAAGCTTTCTTT. This encodes CASSLPSSETEAFF.

The rearrangement links TRBV4-1 to TRBJ1-2, with TRBD1 matching 7 bases. The germline V gene has CDR1 MGHRA and CDR2 YSYEKL. Germline trimming cut 1 base from V and 8 bases from J; bases unmatched to any gene: 10. This CDR3 is built from 15 residues. CDR3 coding DNA: TGCGCCAGCAGCCAAGTAATAGTAGGGGGCGGCGGCTACACCTTC. Amino acid sequence: CASSQVIVGGGGYTF.

The gene calls are TRBV6-6 and TRBJ2-1; 14 bases are a match to TRBD2. V gave up 3 bases and J gave up 6 bases; unmatched junction bases: 4. Germline values: CDR1 MNHNY, CDR2 SVGAGI (reference sequence). The CDR3 has 16 residues. The CDR3 sequence: CASSYPGTSGSNEQFF. CDR3 nucleotide sequence: TGTGCCAGCAGTTATCCCGGGACTAGCGGGAGCAATGAGCAGTTCTTC.